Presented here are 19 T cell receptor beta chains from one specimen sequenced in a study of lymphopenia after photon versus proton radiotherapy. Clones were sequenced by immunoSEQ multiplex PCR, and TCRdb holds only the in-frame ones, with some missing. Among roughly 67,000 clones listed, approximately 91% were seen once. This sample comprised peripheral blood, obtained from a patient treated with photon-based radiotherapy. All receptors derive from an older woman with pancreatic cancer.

The CDR3 DNA sequence: TGTGCCAGCAGCCACGGGTCATCTGGAAACACCATATATTTT. Encoded protein: CASSHGSSGNTIYF. The V gene is TRBV5-6, the J gene TRBJ1-3, with D hard to call. The CDR3 extends over 14 amino acids. V lost 4 bases to trimming and J lost 1 base, with 9 bases between them. CDR1 and CDR2 (germline): SGHDT, YYEEEE.

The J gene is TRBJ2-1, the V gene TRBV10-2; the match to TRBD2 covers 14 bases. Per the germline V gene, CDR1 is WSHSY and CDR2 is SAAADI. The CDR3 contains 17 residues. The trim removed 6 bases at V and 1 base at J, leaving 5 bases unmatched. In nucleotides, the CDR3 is TGCGCCAGCAGCCGGACTAGCGGGAGGTTGTCCTACAATGAGCAGTTCTTC. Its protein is CASSRTSGRLSYNEQFF.

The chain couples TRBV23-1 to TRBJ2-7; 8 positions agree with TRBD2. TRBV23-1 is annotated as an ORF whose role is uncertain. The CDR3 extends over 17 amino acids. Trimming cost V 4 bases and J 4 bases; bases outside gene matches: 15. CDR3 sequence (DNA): TGCGCCAGCAGTCGGTGGAAGGAGGGGACTAGTAAGTACGAGCAGTACTTC. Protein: CASSRWKEGTSKYEQYF.

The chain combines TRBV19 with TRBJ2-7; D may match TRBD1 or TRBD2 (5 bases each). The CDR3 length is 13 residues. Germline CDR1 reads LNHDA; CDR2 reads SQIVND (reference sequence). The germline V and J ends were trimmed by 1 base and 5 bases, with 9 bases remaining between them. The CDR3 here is CASSIVRGDEQYF. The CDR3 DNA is TGTGCCAGTAGTATAGTAAGGGGAGACGAGCAGTACTTC.

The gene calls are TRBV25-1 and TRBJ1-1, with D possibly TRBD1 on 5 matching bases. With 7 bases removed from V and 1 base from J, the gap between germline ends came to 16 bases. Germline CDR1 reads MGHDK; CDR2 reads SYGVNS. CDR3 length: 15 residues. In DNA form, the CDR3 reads TGTGCCAGCAAAGGGGTAGGGCGGCAGAACACTGAAGCTTTCTTT. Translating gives CASKGVGRQNTEAFF.

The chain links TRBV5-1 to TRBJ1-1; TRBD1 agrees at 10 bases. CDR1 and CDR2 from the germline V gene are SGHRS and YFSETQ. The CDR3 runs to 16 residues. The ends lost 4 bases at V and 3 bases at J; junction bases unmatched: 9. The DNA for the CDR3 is TGCGCCAGCAGCATTCAGACAGGGGGCATCTACACTGAAGCTTTCTTT. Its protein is CASSIQTGGIYTEAFF.

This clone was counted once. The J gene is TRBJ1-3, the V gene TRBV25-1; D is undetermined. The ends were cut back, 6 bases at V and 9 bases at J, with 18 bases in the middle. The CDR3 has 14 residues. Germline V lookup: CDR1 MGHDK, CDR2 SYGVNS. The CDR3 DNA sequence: TGTGCCAGCAGCTCAAGTACGGGCTGGGGCACCATATATTTT. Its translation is CASSSSTGWGTIYF.

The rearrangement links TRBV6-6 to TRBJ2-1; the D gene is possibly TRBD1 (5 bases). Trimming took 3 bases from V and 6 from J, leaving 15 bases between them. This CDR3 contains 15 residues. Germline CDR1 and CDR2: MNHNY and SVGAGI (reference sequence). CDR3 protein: CASSYIARAVNEQFF. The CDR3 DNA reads TGTGCCAGCAGTTATATTGCCAGGGCGGTCAATGAGCAGTTCTTC.

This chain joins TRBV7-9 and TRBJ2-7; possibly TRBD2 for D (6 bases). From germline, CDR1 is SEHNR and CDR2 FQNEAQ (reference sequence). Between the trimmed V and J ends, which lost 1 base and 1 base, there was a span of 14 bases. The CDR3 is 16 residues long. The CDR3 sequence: CASSLDWHGGSYEQYF. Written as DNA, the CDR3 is TGTGCCAGCAGCTTAGACTGGCACGGGGGTTCCTACGAGCAGTACTTC.

The CDR3 reads CASSFLLAGRETQYF. Written as DNA, the CDR3 is TGTGCCAGCAGTTTTTTACTAGCGGGACGTGAGACCCAGTACTTC. The chain links TRBV28 to TRBJ2-5, with 10 bases aligning to TRBD2. The germline V gene has CDR1 MDHEN and CDR2 SYDVKM. CDR3 length: 15 residues. V lost 3 bases and J lost 5; bases outside the gene matches: 6.

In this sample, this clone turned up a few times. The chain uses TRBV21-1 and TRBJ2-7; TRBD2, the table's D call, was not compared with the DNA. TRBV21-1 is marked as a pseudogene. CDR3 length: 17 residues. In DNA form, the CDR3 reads TGTGCCAGCAGCAAAGAAAGGGGGGATGGGAGGGGCCACGAGCAGTACTTC. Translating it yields CASSKERGDGRGHEQYF.

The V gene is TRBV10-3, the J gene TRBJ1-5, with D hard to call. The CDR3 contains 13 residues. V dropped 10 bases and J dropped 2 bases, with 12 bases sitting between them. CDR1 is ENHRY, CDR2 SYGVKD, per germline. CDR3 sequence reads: CATQEYGNQPQHF. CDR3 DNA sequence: TGTGCCACCCAAGAGTACGGCAATCAGCCCCAGCATTTT.

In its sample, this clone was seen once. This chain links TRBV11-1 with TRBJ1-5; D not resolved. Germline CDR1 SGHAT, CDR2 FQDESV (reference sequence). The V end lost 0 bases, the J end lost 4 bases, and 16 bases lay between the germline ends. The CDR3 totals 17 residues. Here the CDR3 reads CASSLAPPLSPNQPQHF. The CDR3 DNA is TGTGCCAGCAGCTTAGCCCCCCCTCTGAGCCCGAATCAGCCCCAGCATTTT.

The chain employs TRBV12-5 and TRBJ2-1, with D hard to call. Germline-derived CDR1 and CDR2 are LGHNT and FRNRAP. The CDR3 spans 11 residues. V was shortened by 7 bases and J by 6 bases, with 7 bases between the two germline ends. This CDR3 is CASAQANEQFF. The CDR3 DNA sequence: TGTGCTAGTGCCCAGGCCAATGAGCAGTTCTTC.

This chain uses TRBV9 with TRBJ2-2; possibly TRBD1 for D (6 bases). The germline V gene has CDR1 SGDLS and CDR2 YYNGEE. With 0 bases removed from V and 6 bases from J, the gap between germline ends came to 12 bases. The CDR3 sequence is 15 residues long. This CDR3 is CASSVADSGSGELFF. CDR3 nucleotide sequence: TGTGCCAGCAGCGTAGCGGACAGTGGCTCCGGGGAGCTGTTTTTT.

CDR3 protein: CASSIRGFGYEQYF. DNA for the CDR3: TGTGCCAGTAGTATCAGGGGGTTTGGCTACGAGCAGTACTTC. This rearrangement joins TRBV19 to TRBJ2-7; TRBD1 aligns across 7 bases. CDR3 length equals 14 residues. The germline V gene encodes CDR1 LNHDA and CDR2 SQIVND (reference sequence). V lost 3 bases and J lost 3; bases outside the gene matches: 5.

CDR3 in DNA: TGTGCCAGCCTGGGACAGGGGGGGTACGAGCAGTACTTC. It is translated as CASLGQGGYEQYF. The rearrangement joins TRBV5-5 to TRBJ2-7; TRBD1 matches at 11 bases. Trimming removed 7 bases from V and 4 bases from J; junction bases left unmatched: 4. The CDR3 length is 13 residues. The germline CDR1 and CDR2 sequences are SGHKS and YYEKEE (reference sequence).

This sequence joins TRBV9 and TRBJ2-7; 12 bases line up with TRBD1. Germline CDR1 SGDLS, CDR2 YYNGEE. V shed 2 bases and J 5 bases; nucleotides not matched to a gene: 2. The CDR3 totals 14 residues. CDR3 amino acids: CASSVGQGANEQYF. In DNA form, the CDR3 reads TGTGCCAGCAGCGTGGGACAGGGGGCGAACGAGCAGTACTTC.

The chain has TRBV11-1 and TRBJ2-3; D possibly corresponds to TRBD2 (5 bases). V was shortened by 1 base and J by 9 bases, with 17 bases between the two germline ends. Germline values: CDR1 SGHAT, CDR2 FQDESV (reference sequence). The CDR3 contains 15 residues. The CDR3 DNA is TGTGCCAGCAGCTTAGTTCAAACCTCAACTAGGACGCAGTATTTT. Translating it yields CASSLVQTSTRTQYF.